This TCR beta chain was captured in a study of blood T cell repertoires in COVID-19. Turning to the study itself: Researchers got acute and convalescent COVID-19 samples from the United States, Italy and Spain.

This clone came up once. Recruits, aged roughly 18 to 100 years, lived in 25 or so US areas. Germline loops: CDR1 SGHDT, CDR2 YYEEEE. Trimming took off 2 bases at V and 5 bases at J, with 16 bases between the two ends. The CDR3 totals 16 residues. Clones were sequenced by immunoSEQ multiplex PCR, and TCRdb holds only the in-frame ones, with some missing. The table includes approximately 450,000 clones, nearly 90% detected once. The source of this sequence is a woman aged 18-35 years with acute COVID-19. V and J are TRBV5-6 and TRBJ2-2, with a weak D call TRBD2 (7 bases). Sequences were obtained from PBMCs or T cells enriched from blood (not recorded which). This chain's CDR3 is CASSFRGAGLTGELFF. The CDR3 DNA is TGTGCCAGCAGCTTTCGGGGGGCTGGGTTAACCGGGGAGCTGTTTTTT. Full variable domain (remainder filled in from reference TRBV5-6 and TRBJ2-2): DAGVTQSPTHLIKTRGQQVTLRCSPKSGHDTVSWYQQALGQGPQFIFQYYEEEERQRGNFPDRFSGHQFPNYSSELNVNALLLGDSALYLCASSFRGAGLTGELFFGEGSRLTVL.